This TCR beta chain was profiled in a study of blood T cell repertoires in COVID-19. On the study more broadly: The United States, Italy and Spain were the sources of the acute and convalescent COVID-19 samples. T cells, B-cell-depleted T cells, or PBMCs provided the cDNA or gDNA that served as material.

This clone appeared once. As originally analysed: The assay estimated nucleated cells by amplifying reference gene primers. TCRdb keeps only in-frame clones here, not all; method: immunoSEQ multiplex PCR. V, J and clone size reflect that table, while D and trimming were determined from the DNA. This table holds 100,000 to 150,000 clones, around 77% found once. The TCR sequence derives from a human donor in a cohort sampled during active COVID-19. Material for sequencing was peripheral blood.

The CDR3 reads CASSRGDQPQHF. The CDR3 coding sequence is TGTGCCAGCAGCCGAGGTGATCAGCCCCAGCATTTT. The V and J genes are TRBV5-5 and TRBJ1-5, with D unclear. Deletions cut 4 bases from V and 5 bases from J, with 7 bases between. The CDR3 runs to 12 residues. Per germline, CDR1 SGHKS and CDR2 YYEKEE (reference sequence).